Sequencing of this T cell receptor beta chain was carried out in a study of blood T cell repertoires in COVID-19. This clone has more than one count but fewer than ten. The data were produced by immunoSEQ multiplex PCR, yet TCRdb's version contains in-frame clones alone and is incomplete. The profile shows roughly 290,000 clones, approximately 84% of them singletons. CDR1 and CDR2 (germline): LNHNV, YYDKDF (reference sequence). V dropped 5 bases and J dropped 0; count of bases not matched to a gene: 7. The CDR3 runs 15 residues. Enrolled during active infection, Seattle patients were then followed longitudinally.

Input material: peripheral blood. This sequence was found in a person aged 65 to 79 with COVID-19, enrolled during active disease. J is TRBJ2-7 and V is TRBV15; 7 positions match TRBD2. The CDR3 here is CATSGGRGNSYEQYF. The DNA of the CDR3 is TGTGCCACCAGCGGAGGGCGGGGGAACTCCTACGAGCAGTACTTC.